This entry is about one TCR beta chain. Its matching antigen is unknown. The assay was immunoSEQ multiplex PCR, and TCRdb's table has in-frame clones only and misses some. The table includes about 90,000 clones, more than 70% detected once. Isocitrate dehydrogenase mutation was absent in all glioblastoma patients. Before vaccination, two weeks after the third vaccination, and at progression, PBMC were collected. Germline V gives CDR1 MNHEY, CDR2 SVGAGI. J was trimmed by 6 bases and V by 7 bases; bases with no gene match: 15. This CDR3 is built from 15 residues. This sample is part of a study of glioma-infiltrating T cells after dendritic cell vaccination. Study as a whole: Patients received autologous tumor lysate-pulsed dendritic cell vaccination between about 2002 and 2013.

Study findings and constraints: Patients with more pretreatment TILs had longer time to progression and survival.

The source is a human donor with glioblastoma. The sequencing here drew on blood, taken before dendritic cell vaccination. This sequence joins TRBV6-5 and TRBJ2-7; 7 bases line up with TRBD2. The CDR3 loop reads CASTFTWEGLGEQYF. The DNA of the CDR3 is TGTGCCAGCACTTTTACGTGGGAGGGCCTAGGCGAGCAGTACTTC.